This T cell receptor (beta chain) was sequenced during a study of T cell responses to AZD1222 COVID-19 vaccine. Points from the study as a whole: The donor group comprised mostly white British people and more females; the analysis possibly underestimated clonal diversity. Spike-wide coverage was observed for vaccine-associated CD4 TCRs, with dominant responses at 160-218 and 743-854. Vaccination with two AZD1222 doses was followed by a rise in Spike-specific TCR breadth and depth. Reportedly, nearly half of unique spike TCRs recognized epitopes outside B.1.351/B.1.1.7 mutations.

The data were produced by immunoSEQ multiplex PCR, yet TCRdb's version contains in-frame clones alone and is incomplete. The sample lists 150,000 to 200,000 clones, 87% occurring once. With respect to this clone: The target antigen is unknown.

The sequence came from an adult in good health. The source was peripheral blood, collected on day 0 of MenACWY control vaccination.

CDR3 residues: CASSLQSEQYF. DNA for the CDR3: TGTGCCAGCAGCTTGCAGTCCGAGCAGTACTTC. The chain recombines TRBV7-2 with TRBJ2-7; D is unresolved. Trimming stripped 3 bases from V and 6 bases from J, with 6 bases between. CDR1 and CDR2 (germline): SGHTA, FQGNSA. CDR3 length: 11 residues.